Listed here are 28 T cell receptor beta chains from one sample, sequenced in a study of T cells in Graves' hyperthyroidism and ophthalmopathy. Researchers took RNA transcripts and amplified the TCR beta CDR3 regions from them. The study used the HTBI primer set for a first-round RT-PCR of the TCR CDR3. MiXCR, run by TCRdb on the multiplex PCR reads, gives a single entry per CDR3 protein. The table has 600,000 or so distinct CDR3 sequences, about 43% seen once. Source material: peripheral blood or thyroid tissue (not recorded which). The source of these receptors is a young woman with Graves' hyperthyroidism.

This rearrangement joins TRBV29-1 to TRBJ2-2; the D gene is possibly TRBD2 (5 bases). CDR1 and CDR2 from the germline V gene are SQVTM and ANQGSEA. This CDR3 spans 15 amino acids. Trimming took off 6 bases at V and 1 base at J, with 15 bases between the two ends. CDR3 sequence: CSVGWGDGNTGELFF. Written as DNA, the CDR3 is TGCAGCGTAGGTTGGGGAGACGGGAACACCGGGGAGCTGTTTTTT.

The V and J genes are TRBV27 and TRBJ1-6; D gene uncertain. V was cut by 2 bases and J by 7 bases, with 12 bases left in between. The CDR3 contains 15 residues. CDR1 is MNHEY and CDR2 is SMNVEV in the germline V gene (reference sequence). CDR3 loop: CASSLTRAGNSPLHF. CDR3 in DNA: TGTGCCAGCAGTTTAACTCGGGCAGGCAATTCACCCCTCCACTTT.

This clonotype was observed a handful of times. This chain links TRBV5-8 with TRBJ1-5; D remains unclear. Trimming removed 1 base at V and 8 bases at J, with 10 bases between. Germline CDR1 reads SGHTS; CDR2 reads YDEGEE. The CDR3 contains 13 residues. The CDR3 nucleotides read TGTGCCAGCAGCTTGAACCTACGTGAGCCCCAGCATTTT. Encoded protein: CASSLNLREPQHF. Drawing the rest from reference TRBV5-8 and TRBJ1-5, the complete variable domain is EAGVTQSPTHLIKTRGQQATLRCSPISGHTSVYWYQQALGLGLQFLLWYDEGEERNRGNFPPRFSGRQFPNYSSELNVNALELEDSALYLCASSLNLREPQHFGDGTRLSIL.

The sample holds one count of this clonotype. The chain has TRBV29-1 and TRBJ2-6; D may match TRBD1 or TRBD2 (5 bases each). The germline CDR1 and CDR2 sequences are SQVTM and ANQGSEA. This CDR3 comprises 16 residues. V was shortened by 0 bases and J by 0 bases, with 9 bases between the two germline ends. CDR3 sequence: CSVEDGGFSGANVLTF. The CDR3 DNA reads as TGCAGCGTTGAAGATGGGGGATTCTCTGGGGCCAACGTCCTGACTTTC.

The gene calls are TRBV10-3 and TRBJ2-5; D is ambiguous. The V and J ends lost 3 bases and 1 base respectively, with 9 bases between them. Germline V gene sequence: CDR1 ENHRY, CDR2 SYGVKD. This CDR3 spans 14 amino acids. The DNA for the CDR3 is TGTGCCATCAGTGATCGGGCAGCCCAAGAGACCCAGTACTTC. Translation: CAISDRAAQETQYF.

As to this clonotype: Possible read error: a much larger clone is one base away. V and J are TRBV6-5 and TRBJ1-2; D ambiguous. Trimming removed 5 bases at V and 4 bases at J, with 8 bases between. CDR3 length: 12 amino acids. Germline V lookup: CDR1 MNHEY, CDR2 SVGAGI. The CDR3: CASSPHIYGYTF. The CDR3 region has the DNA TGTGCCAGCAGTCCTCACATCTATGGCTACACCTTC.

This clonotype was observed at least ten times. The chain couples TRBV7-9 to TRBJ1-6; possible D gene TRBD1, 5 bases. CDR3 length equals 14 residues. Between the trimmed V and J ends, which lost 0 bases and 9 bases, there was a span of 9 bases. CDR1 is SEHNR, CDR2 FQNEAQ, per germline (reference sequence). The CDR3 sequence is CASSLAGEGSPLHF. The CDR3 coding sequence is TGTGCCAGCAGCTTAGCAGGGGAGGGTTCACCCCTCCACTTT.

In this sample, this clonotype turned up many times. The chain uses TRBV15 and TRBJ1-6; 10 bases are shared with TRBD1. The CDR3 loop spans 15 amino acids. The V and J ends lost 3 bases and 7 bases, in that order; junction bases with no gene match: 3. From germline, CDR1 is LNHNV and CDR2 YYDKDF (reference sequence). Here the CDR3 reads CATSRLTGGNSPLHF. The CDR3 DNA reads TGTGCCACCAGCAGGTTGACAGGGGGCAATTCACCCCTCCACTTT.

The chain recombines TRBV25-1 with TRBJ1-1; D not certain. The length of the CDR3 is 13 residues. Germline CDR1 and CDR2: MGHDK and SYGVNS. Trimming cost V 6 bases and J 5 bases, with 13 bases left between them. The CDR3 coding sequence is TGTGCCAGCAGGCCTCCAGGTTGGACTGAAGCTTTCTTT. Protein product: CASRPPGWTEAFF. The full variable domain, rest sourced from reference TRBV25-1 and TRBJ1-1, is EADIYQTPRYLVIGTGKKITLECSQTMGHDKMYWYQQDPGMELHLIHYSYGVNSTEKGDLSSESTVSRIRTEHFPLTLESARPSHTSQYLCASRPPGWTEAFFGQGTRLTVV.

The J gene is TRBJ1-2, the V gene TRBV12-3 or TRBV12-4, with D hard to call. This CDR3 has 15 amino acids. V lost 6 bases, J lost 1 base, and 15 bases lay in between. The CDR3 reads CASSPRMILNYGYTF. As DNA, the CDR3 is TGTGCCAGCAGCCCCCGGATGATACTTAACTATGGCTACACCTTC.

This clonotype appeared a few times. One end of the junction fails to match germline, which may point to a read error. DNA for the CDR3: TGCAGTGCCAGAGGCCACGGGGGTGAAAAACTGTTTTTT. Translation gives CSARGHGGEKLFF. The gene calls are TRBV20-1 and TRBJ1-4; a possible D gene is TRBD1 (5 bases). Per the germline V gene, CDR1 is DFQATT and CDR2 is SNEGSKA (reference sequence). The CDR3 totals 13 residues.

This chain links TRBV5-1 with TRBJ1-1; D is unclear. V lost 3 bases and J 0 bases, leaving 15 bases between the germline ends. Germline assignment: CDR1 SGHRS and CDR2 YFSETQ. This CDR3 has 16 residues. The CDR3 region is CASSSPNETMNTEAFF. The CDR3 DNA reads as TGCGCCAGCAGCTCCCCAAACGAGACCATGAACACTGAAGCTTTCTTT.

The chain couples TRBV2 to TRBJ1-1; D is unresolved. The CDR3 covers 12 residues. The germline V gene has CDR1 SNHLY and CDR2 FYNNEI. The ends were cut back, 4 bases at V and 6 bases at J, with 9 bases in the middle. The CDR3: CASSGAGPEAFF. The CDR3 DNA follows: TGTGCCAGCAGTGGCGCCGGGCCTGAAGCTTTCTTT.

This clonotype was seen many times. The gene calls are TRBV10-3 and TRBJ2-2; 11 bases are shared with TRBD1. The V gene's germline CDR1 is ENHRY and CDR2 SYGVKD. V was clipped by 3 bases and J by 3 bases; unmatched bases: 3. This CDR3 has 16 amino acids. The CDR3 DNA follows: TGTGCCATCAGTGAACCGGGACAGGGGGACACCGGGGAGCTGTTTTTT. Residues: CAISEPGQGDTGELFF.

This clonotype was recorded at least ten times. The chain has TRBV7-2 and TRBJ2-2; D unresolved. In germline, CDR1 is SGHTA, CDR2 FQGNSA. The length of the CDR3 is 12 residues. Trimming pared 8 bases from V and 4 bases from J, leaving 8 bases between. CDR3 DNA: TGTGCCAGCCTTCGAGGCACCGGGGAGCTGTTTTTT. Translated: CASLRGTGELFF.

This clonotype appeared many times. The chain is built from TRBV5-1 and TRBJ1-2; tentative D call: TRBD1 (6 bases). This CDR3 has 14 residues. The germline V and J ends were trimmed by 0 bases and 4 bases, with 10 bases remaining between them. Germline-derived CDR1 and CDR2 are SGHRS and YFSETQ. CDR3 loop: CASSLEQGSYGYTF. The CDR3 DNA sequence: TGCGCCAGCAGCTTGGAACAGGGCAGCTATGGCTACACCTTC. The full variable domain, rest sourced from reference TRBV5-1 and TRBJ1-2, is KAGVTQTPRYLIKTRGQQVTLSCSPISGHRSVSWYQQTPGQGLQFLFEYFSETQRNKGNFPGRFSGRQFSNSRSEMNVSTLELGDSALYLCASSLEQGSYGYTFGSGTRLTVV.

The chain employs TRBV19 and TRBJ1-4, with 9 nucleotides matching TRBD1. Trimming took 6 bases from V and 5 from J; bases not matched to a gene: 7. The CDR3 contains 15 residues. CDR1 is LNHDA and CDR2 is SQIVND in the germline V gene (reference sequence). CDR3 bases: TGTGCCAGTAGCGTGTTGGGACAGGGCAATGAAAAACTGTTTTTT. It translates to CASSVLGQGNEKLFF.

The chain uses TRBV29-1 and TRBJ1-2; TRBD1 is a possible D gene (5 bases). In germline, CDR1 is SQVTM, CDR2 ANQGSEA. This CDR3 region has 14 residues. The germline V and J ends were trimmed by 7 bases and 7 bases, with 22 bases remaining between them. Here the CDR3 reads CSGRTLTGAGGYTF. The DNA of the CDR3 is TGCAGCGGCAGGACATTGACTGGGGCGGGTGGCTACACCTTC.

This clonotype was detected ten times or more. The chain couples TRBV24-1 to TRBJ2-5; D not resolved. CDR3 length: 14 amino acids. In germline, CDR1 is KGHDR, CDR2 SFDVKD. Between the trimmed V and J ends, which lost 4 bases and 5 bases, there was a span of 13 bases. DNA for the CDR3: TGTGCCACCAGTGAACCTCTAGTTTCCGAGACCCAGTACTTC. The encoded protein is CATSEPLVSETQYF.

The J gene is TRBJ2-5, the V gene TRBV7-8, with TRBD2 matching 8 bases. Germline CDR1 reads SGHVS; CDR2 reads FQNEAQ. The trim removed 2 bases at V and 3 bases at J, leaving 5 bases unmatched. The CDR3 has 15 amino acids. In DNA form, the CDR3 reads TGTGCCAGCAGCTTACCGGGGGGGGGAGAAGAGACCCAGTACTTC. Translated, it gives CASSLPGGGEETQYF.

This clonotype was seen ten or more times. V is TRBV13 and J is TRBJ2-7; TRBD2 matches at 11 bases. Germline values: CDR1 PRHDT, CDR2 FYEKMQ (reference sequence). The length of the CDR3 is 15 residues. Germline trimming cut 3 bases from V and 0 bases from J; bases unmatched to any gene: 1. The CDR3: CASSFGTSGSYEQYF. CDR3 DNA sequence: TGTGCCAGCAGCTTTGGGACTAGCGGCTCCTACGAGCAGTACTTC.

The chain recombines TRBV24-1 with TRBJ1-2, with 7 bases aligning to TRBD1. The CDR3 consists of 18 residues. Germline-derived CDR1 and CDR2 are KGHDR and SFDVKD. With V trimmed by 1 base and J by 4 bases, 14 bases remained unmatched. In DNA, the CDR3 is TGTGCCACCAGTGATTTTAGTACGGCCACAGGGGATGGCTATGGCTACACCTTC. It translates to CATSDFSTATGDGYGYTF.

This clonotype was observed a handful of times. The chain recombines TRBV19 with TRBJ1-1; D is undetermined. The CDR3 has 14 amino acids. V was trimmed by 5 bases and J by 3 bases, leaving 13 bases between them. CDR1 is LNHDA, CDR2 SQIVND, per germline (reference sequence). CDR3 DNA: TGTGCCAGTAGTTCTAGAGGACTGGACACTGAAGCTTTCTTT. The encoded protein is CASSSRGLDTEAFF.

The genes are TRBV29-1 and TRBJ2-7; 7 bases align to TRBD2. The germline V gene has CDR1 SQVTM and CDR2 ANQGSEA. CDR3 size: 14 residues. V lost 6 bases and J lost 3; bases outside the gene matches: 11. The CDR3 DNA sequence: TGCAGCGTCCAAAGCGGAGCGGGATTCTACGAGCAGTACTTC. Protein product: CSVQSGAGFYEQYF.

The chain is built from TRBV9 and TRBJ2-7; D not resolved. There are 15 residues in the CDR3. V shed 0 bases and J shed 6 bases, with 16 bases lying between them. CDR1 and CDR2 (germline): SGDLS, YYNGEE. The DNA for the CDR3 is TGTGCCAGCAGCGTAGGCGAAGCCCCCTCTCGCGAGCAGTACTTC. Protein: CASSVGEAPSREQYF. Combining the CDR3 with reference TRBV9 and TRBJ2-7 gives the whole variable domain DSGVTQTPKHLITATGQRVTLRCSPRSGDLSVYWYQQSLDQGLQFLIQYYNGEERAKGNILERFSAQQFPDLHSELNLSSLELGDSALYFCASSVGEAPSREQYFGPGTRLTVT.

This rearrangement joins TRBV29-1 to TRBJ1-2; 8 bases align to TRBD1. V dropped 5 bases and J dropped 3; count of bases not matched to a gene: 5. Germline V CDR1 and CDR2: SQVTM, ANQGSEA. This CDR3 has 13 amino acids. As DNA, the CDR3 is TGCAGCGTTAGCACGACAGGGGACTATGGCTACACCTTC. It codes for CSVSTTGDYGYTF.

This clonotype has a count of ten or more. The chain joins TRBV24-1 to TRBJ2-5; TRBD2 aligns across 9 bases. The CDR3 is 16 amino acids. V shed 0 bases, J shed 3 bases, and the junction held 4 bases outside the gene matches. Germline-derived CDR1 and CDR2 are KGHDR and SFDVKD. The CDR3 loop is CATSDLPGLAEETQYF. The DNA of the CDR3 is TGTGCCACCAGTGATTTGCCGGGACTAGCAGAAGAGACCCAGTACTTC.

This clonotype was found many times. The gene calls are TRBV2 and TRBJ2-7; 7 nucleotides align to TRBD1. The trim removed 5 bases at V and 4 bases at J, leaving 5 bases unmatched. CDR1 is SNHLY and CDR2 is FYNNEI in the germline V gene. The CDR3 totals 13 residues. CDR3 amino acids: CASSLDRSYEQYF. CDR3 nucleotides: TGTGCCAGCAGTTTGGACAGGAGTTACGAGCAGTACTTC. Full variable domain (rest looked up from reference TRBV2 and TRBJ2-7): EPEVTQTPSHQVTQMGQEVILRCVPISNHLYFYWYRQILGQKVEFLVSFYNNEISEKSEIFDDQFSVERPDGSNFTLKIRSTKLEDSAMYFCASSLDRSYEQYFGPGTRLTVT.